The entry below describes one TCR beta chain. Its antigen is unknown. Treatment here: 15 to 20 received Ad26.COV2.S at low or high dose, single or two shots; about 5 received placebo; per-sample allocation not given. Specimens were obtained on day 63 following the first vaccine or placebo injection. This specimen comes from a study of Ad26.COV2.S vaccination and SARS-CoV-2 variants. Study conclusions and caveats: It was vaccine recipients, not placebo recipients, who had the higher spike-specific TCR breadth. The TCR-based breadth and depth measures might underestimate overall T cell responses.

CDR3 length equals 12 residues. Between the trimmed V and J ends, which lost 4 bases and 3 bases, there was a span of 7 bases. CDR1 is SGHRS, CDR2 YFSETQ, per germline. Method: immunoSEQ multiplex PCR; TCRdb's copy keeps in-frame clones and lacks some. The sample gives about 680,000 clones, around 92% of which show up once; approximately 1.5% is in the top ten. The TCR was taken from a person between 18 and 65 years old who received the Ad26.COV2.S COVID-19 vaccine or a placebo. The gene calls are TRBV5-1 and TRBJ2-5; no firm D call. The sequencing here drew on peripheral blood, taken in a trial of Ad26.COV2.S vaccine versus placebo. The CDR3 sequence: CASSPWKETQYF. The CDR3 nucleotides read TGCGCCAGCAGCCCTTGGAAAGAGACCCAGTACTTC.